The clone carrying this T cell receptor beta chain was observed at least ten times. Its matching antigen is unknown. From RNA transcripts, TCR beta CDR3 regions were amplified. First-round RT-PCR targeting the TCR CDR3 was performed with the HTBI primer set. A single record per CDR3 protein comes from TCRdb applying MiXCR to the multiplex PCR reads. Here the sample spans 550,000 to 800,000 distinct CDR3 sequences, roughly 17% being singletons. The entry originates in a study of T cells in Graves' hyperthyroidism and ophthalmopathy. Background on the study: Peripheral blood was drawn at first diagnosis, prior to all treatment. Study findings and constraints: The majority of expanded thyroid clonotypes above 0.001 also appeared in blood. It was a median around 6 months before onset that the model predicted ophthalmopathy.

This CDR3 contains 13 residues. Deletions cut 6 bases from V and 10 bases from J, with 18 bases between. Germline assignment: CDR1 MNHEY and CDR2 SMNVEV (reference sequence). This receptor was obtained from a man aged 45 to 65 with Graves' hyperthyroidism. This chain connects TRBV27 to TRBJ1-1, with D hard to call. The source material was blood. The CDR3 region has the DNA TGTGCCAGCAGCTGGGCAAGAAACTTAGGAGCTTTCTTT. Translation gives CASSWARNLGAFF.